This TCR beta chain stems from a study of HIV-infected patients and healthy controls. V was trimmed by 6 bases and J by 4 bases, leaving 13 bases between them. This CDR3 region has 13 residues. CDR1 is MNHEY and CDR2 is SVGEGT in the germline V gene. The repertoire came from unfractionated whole blood and reflected all unsorted peripheral T cells. 400 to 550 ng RNA was reverse transcribed with alpha and beta constant-region primers. Alpha and beta chain libraries were made separately by chain-specific third strand synthesis with multiplexing indices. Each cDNA molecule was barcoded, and a single primer pair amplified each chain. The library had 12-nucleotide molecular identifiers formed by two random hexamers joined together. TCRdb re-called the 5' RACE reads through MiXCR, storing one row per CDR3 protein. Counted here are around 6,800 distinct CDR3 sequences, about 8% occurring once; the ten biggest clones make up about 9.9%.

In its sample, this clonotype was seen many times. This sequence was found in an adult with HIV infection. J is TRBJ2-7 and V is TRBV6-2 or TRBV6-3; TRBD2 might be the D (5 bases). The source material was blood, sampled before antiretroviral therapy. Here the CDR3 DNA reads TGTGCCAGCAGCACCATACCGGGATACGAGCAGTACTTC. Protein product: CASSTIPGYEQYF.